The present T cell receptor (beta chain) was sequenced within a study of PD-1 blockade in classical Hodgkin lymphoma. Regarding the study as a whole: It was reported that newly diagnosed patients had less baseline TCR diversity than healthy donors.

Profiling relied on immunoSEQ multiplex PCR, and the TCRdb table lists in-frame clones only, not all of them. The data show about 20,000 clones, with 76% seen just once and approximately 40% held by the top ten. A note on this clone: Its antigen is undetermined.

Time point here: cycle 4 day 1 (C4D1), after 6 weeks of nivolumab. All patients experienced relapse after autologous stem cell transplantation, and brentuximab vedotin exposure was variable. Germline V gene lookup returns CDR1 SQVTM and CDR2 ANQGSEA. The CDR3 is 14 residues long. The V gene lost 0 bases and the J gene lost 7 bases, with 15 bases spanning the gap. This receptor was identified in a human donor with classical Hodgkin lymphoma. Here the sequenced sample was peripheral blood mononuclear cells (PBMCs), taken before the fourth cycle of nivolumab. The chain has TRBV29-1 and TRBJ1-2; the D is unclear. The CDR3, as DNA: TGCAGCGTTGAAGATCCCCGGAGGCGGGGTGGCTACACCTTC. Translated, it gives CSVEDPRRRGGYTF.